This record concerns one TCR beta chain sequence. Its antigen is not yet known. No base-level quality is on record; no much larger clone is a single base apart. Stable Graves' hyperthyroidism was defined as the absence of progression to ophthalmopathy over 18 months of follow-up. Hyperthyroidism patients were newly diagnosed, with disease duration under 2 months, and aged 18 to 65 years. Exclusion was applied to patients with uncontrolled infections, other autoimmune diseases, pregnancy or lactation. Diagnoses relied on clinical symptoms, serum thyroxine and TRAb, thyroid ultrasound and orbital computed tomography. Ficoll-Paque density gradient centrifugation was used to isolate PBMCs from approximately 11 ml of fresh peripheral blood. Total RNA was extracted using Trizol reagent, and RNA quality was assessed on an Agilent 2100 Bioanalyzer. This entry belongs to a study of T cells in Graves' hyperthyroidism and ophthalmopathy (dated by TCRdb to about 2019). At the level of the whole study: Peripheral blood was collected at initial diagnosis, before any treatment. TCR V-J signatures able to tell the groups apart were searched for in a discovery cohort of 95 or so patients, of whom 40 to 45 had Graves' ophthalmopathy and 57 had stable Graves' hyperthyroidism. Whether ophthalmopathy could be predicted prospectively was tested in an independent validation cohort made up of 18 hyperthyroidism patients plus 17 patients who later progressed to ophthalmopathy. The 75 to 100 discovery patients were randomly split 7:3 into training and test sets. In addition, the study compared T-cell repertoires in thyroid tissue and in blood from five or six Graves' hyperthyroidism patients. Following sampling, methimazole starting at 30 mg daily was given to hyperthyroidism patients, and high-dose intravenous methylprednisolone was given to ophthalmopathy patients. According to the paper, TCR Vbeta CDR3 sequencing was carried out on around 140 peripheral blood samples, which came from about 45 ophthalmopathy, about 75 hyperthyroidism and roughly 17 progressor patients. Overall study results and their limits: Ophthalmopathy was separated from stable hyperthyroidism by a 13 V-J signature model, with approximately 86% sensitivity and roughly 81% specificity obtained in cross-validation and 80%/75% obtained in testing. During validation, the model predicted progression to ophthalmopathy a median of about 6.3 months ahead of onset, with approximately 70% sensitivity and around 73% specificity. Most expanded thyroid clonotypes (frequency above 0.001) were also found in blood, which suggests that blood repertoires may mirror thyroid immune responses. Sample size was not statistically predetermined, and blinding of investigators to group allocation was not performed.

The CDR3, cysteine through phenylalanine, is 16 amino acids long. The CDR3 DNA has 48 bases and is translated from base 1. CDR1 MNHEY and CDR2 SVGAGI are derived from the germline V gene. At the junction V is shortened by 1 base and J by 0 bases, with 10 bases in between. Amplification of TCR beta CDR3 regions was carried out from RNA transcripts. The TCR CDR3 was subjected to a first round of RT-PCR using the HTBI primer set and the Qiagen OneStep RT-PCR kit. The libraries were constructed in a second round of multiplex PCR and then size-selected and purified. Sequencing of the libraries was done on an Illumina HiSeq2000 using paired-end 100 bp reads. On the authors' methods: SOAPnuke was used to process the raw data, throwing out any read that contained adapters or uncalled bases, had a mean Phred below 15, or lacked an exact constant-primer or identifier match. COPE v1.2.5 was used to merge the high-quality paired reads, and each unique nucleotide sequence was defined as a clonotype. MiTCR v1.1 was used to align clonotypes to the IMGT TRBV, TRBD and TRBJ reference segments. The analysis was restricted to V-J combinations with a frequency above 0.0001, which together covered roughly 99% of the repertoires. The TCS score was defined as F50 (clonal expansion) divided by E x V (chaos), with BLOSUM62-based TCRdist calculated between CDR3 peptides within each V-J. Welch's t-statistics and random forest reduced approximately 520 V-J features to some 14, which were used in a naive Bayes classifier (R e1071). Using fastp at Q25 and MiXCR, TCRdb reprocessed the public reads and kept productive beta chains. One record per CDR3 amino acid sequence lists the most common genes and DNA. Clone size and V and J calls follow TCRdb, not the original study. This sample has about 200,000 distinct CDR3 sequences in its table, and around 17% of those were observed once. About 41% of the sample comes from the top ten.

This TCR was recovered from a man aged 35 to 55 with Graves' hyperthyroidism. The chain is assembled from TRBV6-5 and TRBJ1-3, with a tentative D gene TRBD1 over 5 matching bases. Material for sequencing was blood. The CDR3 region: CASSYWGTGSGNTIYF. The DNA is as follows: TGTGCCAGCAGTTACTGGGGCACCGGCTCTGGAAACACCATATATTTT.